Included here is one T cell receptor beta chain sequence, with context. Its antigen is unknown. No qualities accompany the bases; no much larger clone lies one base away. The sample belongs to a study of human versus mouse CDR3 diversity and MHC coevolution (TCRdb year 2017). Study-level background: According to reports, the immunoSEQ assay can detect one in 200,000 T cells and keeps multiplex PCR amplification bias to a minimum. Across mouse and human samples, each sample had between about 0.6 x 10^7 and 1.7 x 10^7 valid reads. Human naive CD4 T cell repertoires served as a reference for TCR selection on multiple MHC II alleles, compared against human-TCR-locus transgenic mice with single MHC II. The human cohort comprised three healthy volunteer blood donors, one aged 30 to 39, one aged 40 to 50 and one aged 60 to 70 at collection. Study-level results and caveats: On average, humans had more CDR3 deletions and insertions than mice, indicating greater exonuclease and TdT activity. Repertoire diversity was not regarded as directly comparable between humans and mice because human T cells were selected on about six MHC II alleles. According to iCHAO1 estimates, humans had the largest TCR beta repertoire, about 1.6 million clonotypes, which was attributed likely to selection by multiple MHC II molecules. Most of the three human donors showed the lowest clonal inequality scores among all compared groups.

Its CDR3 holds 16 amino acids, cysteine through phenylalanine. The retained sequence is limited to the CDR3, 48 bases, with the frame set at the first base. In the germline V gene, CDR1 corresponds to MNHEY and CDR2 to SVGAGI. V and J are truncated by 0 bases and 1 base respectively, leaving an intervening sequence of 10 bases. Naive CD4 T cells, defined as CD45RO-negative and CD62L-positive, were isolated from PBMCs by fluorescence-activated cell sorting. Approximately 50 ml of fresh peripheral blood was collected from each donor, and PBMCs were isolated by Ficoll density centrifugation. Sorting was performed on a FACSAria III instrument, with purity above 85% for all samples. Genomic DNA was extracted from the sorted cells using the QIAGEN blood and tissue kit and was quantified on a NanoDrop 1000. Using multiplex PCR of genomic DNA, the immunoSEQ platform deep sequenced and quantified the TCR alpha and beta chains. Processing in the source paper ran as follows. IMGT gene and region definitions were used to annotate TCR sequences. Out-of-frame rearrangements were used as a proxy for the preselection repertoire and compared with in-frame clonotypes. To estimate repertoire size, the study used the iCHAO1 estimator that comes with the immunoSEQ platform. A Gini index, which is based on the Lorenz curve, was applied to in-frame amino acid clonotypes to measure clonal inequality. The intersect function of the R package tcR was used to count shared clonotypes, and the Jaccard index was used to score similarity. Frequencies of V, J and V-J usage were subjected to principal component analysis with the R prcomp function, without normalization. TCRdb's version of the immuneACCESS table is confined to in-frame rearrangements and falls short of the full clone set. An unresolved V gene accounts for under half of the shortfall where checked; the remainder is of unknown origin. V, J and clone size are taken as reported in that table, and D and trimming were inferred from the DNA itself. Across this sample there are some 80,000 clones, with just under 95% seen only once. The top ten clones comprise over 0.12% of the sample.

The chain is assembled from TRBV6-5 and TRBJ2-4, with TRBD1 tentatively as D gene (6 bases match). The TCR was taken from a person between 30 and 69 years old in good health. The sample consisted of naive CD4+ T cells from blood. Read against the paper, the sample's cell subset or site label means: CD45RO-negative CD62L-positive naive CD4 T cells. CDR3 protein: CASSYSLGQAKNIQYF. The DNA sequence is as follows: TGTGCCAGCAGTTACTCTCTCGGACAGGCCAAAAACATTCAGTACTTC.